Following are 18 T cell receptor beta chains from one sample sequenced in a study of Ad26.COV2.S vaccination and SARS-CoV-2 variants. Indicated treatment: over 15 received Ad26.COV2.S at low or high dose, single or two shots; about five received placebo; per-sample allocation not given. Following the first vaccine or placebo injection, samples were taken on day 63. Profiling relied on immunoSEQ multiplex PCR, and the TCRdb table lists in-frame clones only, not all of them. The sample yields 200,000 to 300,000 clones, roughly 90% seen once. This material consisted of peripheral blood, taken in a trial of Ad26.COV2.S vaccine versus placebo. The receptor set was obtained from a person aged 18-65 years who received the Ad26.COV2.S COVID-19 vaccine or a placebo.

The chain combines TRBV7-2 with TRBJ2-5, with 14 bases that match TRBD2. This CDR3 has 16 residues. Trimming removed 1 base from V and 4 bases from J; junction bases left unmatched: 2. The germline V gene encodes CDR1 SGHTA and CDR2 FQGNSA. The CDR3 protein is CASSLGTSGGRETQYF. The CDR3 nucleotides read TGTGCCAGCAGCTTAGGGACTAGCGGGGGGAGAGAGACCCAGTACTTC.

The gene calls are TRBV19 and TRBJ1-1; D is undetermined. Germline lookup yields CDR1 LNHDA and CDR2 SQIVND (reference sequence). The CDR3 sequence is 15 residues long. V was pared by 3 bases and J by 0 bases, with 11 bases between. The CDR3 bases are TGTGCCAGTAGTATTGCAAGAGGGCTGAACACTGAAGCTTTCTTT. The encoded protein is CASSIARGLNTEAFF.

The count of this clone is one. The rearrangement links TRBV7-2 to TRBJ2-1; D is undetermined. V lost 2 bases and J lost 7, with 15 bases in between. The length of the CDR3 is 15 residues. Germline CDR1 and CDR2: SGHTA and FQGNSA. The chain's CDR3 is CASSLNSEWVNEQFF. Here the CDR3 DNA reads TGTGCCAGCAGCTTAAATTCGGAGTGGGTAAATGAGCAGTTCTTC.

The gene calls are TRBV7-9 and TRBJ2-6, with a tentative D call TRBD2 (6 bases). The germline gives CDR1 SEHNR, CDR2 FQNEAQ (reference sequence). This CDR3 is 16 amino acids long. V was clipped by 5 bases and J by 0 bases, with 11 bases between them. For the CDR3, the DNA is TGTGCCAGCAGCCAAGGGACTTACTCTGGGGCCAACGTCCTGACTTTC. This encodes CASSQGTYSGANVLTF.

This chain links TRBV20-1 with TRBJ2-3; no reliable D call. The CDR3 spans 13 residues. Trimming removed 3 bases at V and 2 bases at J, with 9 bases between. Germline CDR1 DFQATT, CDR2 SNEGSKA (reference sequence). CDR3 sequence reads: CSASPGSTDTQYF. The DNA for the CDR3 is TGCAGTGCTAGTCCGGGTTCCACAGATACGCAGTATTTT.

The chain couples TRBV27 to TRBJ1-6; D is ambiguous. The CDR3 contains 12 residues. Germline V gene sequence: CDR1 MNHEY, CDR2 SMNVEV (reference sequence). Trimming took 9 bases from V and 6 from J, leaving 9 bases between them. Here the CDR3 reads CASRETNSPLHF. The CDR3 coding sequence is TGTGCCAGTCGGGAGACTAATTCACCCCTCCACTTT.

V and J are TRBV27 and TRBJ1-1; D is uncertain. The CDR3 length is 20 residues. The germline V and J ends were trimmed by 4 bases and 1 base, with 28 bases remaining between them. In germline, CDR1 is MNHEY, CDR2 SMNVEV (reference sequence). The CDR3 region has the DNA TGTGCCAGCAGTTCGGATGTTATAATCGGTAAAGGCACAGCGAACACTGAAGCTTTCTTT. Translated: CASSSDVIIGKGTANTEAFF.

This sequence joins TRBV4-2 and TRBJ1-5; no firm D call. This CDR3 contains 15 residues. V lost 0 bases to trimming and J lost 6 bases, with 12 bases between them. The germline V gene encodes CDR1 LGHNA and CDR2 YNFKEQ. The CDR3 is CASSQELSWGQPQHF. CDR3 DNA: TGTGCCAGCAGCCAAGAACTGTCCTGGGGTCAGCCCCAGCATTTT.

Only a few counts were recorded for this clone. The chain couples TRBV27 to TRBJ1-5; the match to TRBD1 covers 8 bases. Unmatched junction bases numbered 9, after V lost 6 bases and J lost 2 bases. Germline V gene data show CDR1 as MNHEY and CDR2 as SMNVEV (reference sequence). CDR3 length: 16 residues. The CDR3 coding sequence is TGTGCCAGCAGGGGTACAGGGGGTACGGGCAATCAGCCCCAGCATTTT. This sequence encodes CASRGTGGTGNQPQHF.

The V gene is TRBV2, the J gene TRBJ1-4; 7 bases match TRBD1. The CDR3 is 17 amino acids. Germline-derived CDR1 and CDR2 are SNHLY and FYNNEI. V dropped 8 bases and J dropped 0; count of bases not matched to a gene: 12. CDR3 in amino acids: CASGGEGAISTNEKLFF. DNA for the CDR3: TGTGCCAGCGGCGGCGAGGGGGCCATTTCAACTAATGAAAAACTGTTTTTT.

The V call is TRBV9, the J call TRBJ2-3; 7 bases match TRBD2. The CDR3 is 14 residues long. The germline gives CDR1 SGDLS, CDR2 YYNGEE. With 3 bases clipped from V and 4 bases from J, the junction kept 5 bases outside the gene matches. In nucleotides, the CDR3 is TGTGCCAGCAGCGCAAGCGGGGTCGCAGATACGCAGTATTTT. Translating it yields CASSASGVADTQYF.

The chain is built from TRBV27 and TRBJ1-1; tentative D call: TRBD1 (5 bases). The V and J ends lost 2 bases and 1 base respectively, with 8 bases between them. The CDR3 extends over 14 amino acids. Looked up from germline, CDR1 is MNHEY and CDR2 is SMNVEV (reference sequence). The DNA for the CDR3 is TGTGCCAGCAGTTTACGGGGGTCGAACACTGAAGCTTTCTTT. Protein product: CASSLRGSNTEAFF.

The chain links TRBV11-1 to TRBJ2-5; TRBD1 matches 7 bases. From germline, CDR1 is SGHAT and CDR2 FQDESV (reference sequence). This CDR3 has 14 residues. The V gene end was trimmed by 4 bases and the J gene end by 7 bases; junction bases not matched to a gene: 9. CDR3 sequence reads: CASSSPSSGGTQYF. The CDR3 DNA is TGTGCCAGCAGCTCCCCCTCGTCAGGGGGGACCCAGTACTTC.

This chain connects TRBV24-1 to TRBJ2-1, with 7 bases that match TRBD1. The CDR3 covers 15 residues. The V gene's germline CDR1 is KGHDR and CDR2 SFDVKD. Unmatched junction bases numbered 2, after V lost 0 bases and J lost 4 bases. In DNA form, the CDR3 reads TGTGCCACCAGTGATTTGGGACAGGCGTACAATGAGCAGTTCTTC. Translation gives CATSDLGQAYNEQFF.

The chain combines TRBV28 with TRBJ2-3, with a weak D call TRBD2 (6 bases). V lost 7 bases and J lost 1, with 15 bases in between. There are 15 residues in the CDR3. Germline values: CDR1 MDHEN, CDR2 SYDVKM. The CDR3 nucleotides read TGTGCCAGCAACCCCTCCGGGGAGGGCACAGATACGCAGTATTTT. Residues: CASNPSGEGTDTQYF.

The chain combines TRBV9 with TRBJ2-1; 10 nucleotides line up with TRBD2. The CDR3 extends over 17 amino acids. CDR1 and CDR2 (germline): SGDLS, YYNGEE. Germline trimming cut 0 bases from V and 7 bases from J; bases unmatched to any gene: 10. The CDR3: CASSVEDSGGFRNEQFF. The DNA for the CDR3 is TGTGCCAGCAGCGTAGAGGATAGCGGGGGGTTTCGGAATGAGCAGTTCTTC.

V usage is TRBV4-1 and J usage is TRBJ2-3; D could derive from TRBD1 or TRBD2 (6 bases each). The V end lost 1 base, the J end lost 5 bases, and 13 bases lay between the germline ends. CDR1 and CDR2 from the germline V gene are MGHRA and YSYEKL. The CDR3 is 15 residues long. This CDR3 reads CASSQAKGGGDTQYF. The CDR3 nucleotides read TGCGCCAGCAGCCAAGCTAAGGGGGGTGGAGATACGCAGTATTTT.

This clone appeared a few times. V usage is TRBV9 and J usage is TRBJ2-5; the D gene could be TRBD1 or TRBD2 (5 bases each). The V and J ends lost 0 bases and 5 bases respectively, with 14 bases between them. The CDR3 runs 15 residues. CDR1 is SGDLS, CDR2 YYNGEE, per germline. The CDR3 loop reads CASSVEVGARETQYF. In nucleotides, the CDR3 is TGTGCCAGCAGCGTAGAAGTCGGGGCTCGGGAGACCCAGTACTTC. Looking up the rest from reference TRBV9 and TRBJ2-5 gives the full variable domain: DSGVTQTPKHLITATGQRVTLRCSPRSGDLSVYWYQQSLDQGLQFLIQYYNGEERAKGNILERFSAQQFPDLHSELNLSSLELGDSALYFCASSVEVGARETQYFGPGTRLLVL.